This is a list of T cell receptor beta chains from one sample in a study of T cell responses to AZD1222 COVID-19 vaccine. Clones were read by immunoSEQ multiplex PCR, and TCRdb kept only the in-frame ones, dropping some. The sample has 100,000 to 140,000 clones, approximately 90% seen once; the top ten hold approximately 9.3%. The specimen comprised peripheral blood, sampled 28 days after the second AZD1222 dose. These receptors came from an adult who received the AZD1222 COVID-19 vaccine. Both conserved end residues are part of each CDR3. The D gene is left open where the match is weak.

j_call | d_call | v_call | cdr3_aa
TRBJ2-4 | TRBD2 | TRBV5-1 | CASSTLAGNIQYF
TRBJ2-7 | TRBD2 | TRBV3-1/TRBV3-2 | CASSETSGGLDYEQYF
TRBJ1-5 | . | TRBV5-1 | CASSPRRNSGGNQPQHF
TRBJ1-5 | . | TRBV12-3/TRBV12-4 | CASSLQDQPQHF
TRBJ1-6 | . | TRBV4-3 | CASSQDWFSPLHF
TRBJ2-7 | TRBD2 | TRBV10-2 | CASSEWASGTYEQYF
TRBJ1-6 | TRBD1 | TRBV10-3 | CAISERTGVDNSPLHF
TRBJ2-2 | . | TRBV4-1 | CASSQVSASTGELFF
TRBJ1-1 | . | TRBV3-1/TRBV3-2 | CASSQDRGGTEAFF
TRBJ2-3 | TRBD1 | TRBV6-2/TRBV6-3 | CASSYGMGQMGDTQYF
TRBJ2-7 | . | TRBV12-5 | CASALGRGYEQYF
TRBJ2-2 | . | TRBV7-3 | CASSLGTETGELFF
TRBJ1-5 | . | TRBV30 | CAWSLTGAQNQPQHF
TRBJ1-6 | TRBD1 | TRBV10-3 | CAISAERGGGTPLHF
TRBJ2-7 | TRBD2 | TRBV27 | CASRPSGGIYEQYF
TRBJ1-4 | . | TRBV19 | CASSRTATNEKLFF
TRBJ1-1 | . | TRBV4-2 | CASSQGDRLNTEAFF
TRBJ2-7 | . | TRBV5-4 | CASGRREQYF
TRBJ2-3 | . | TRBV28 | CASSAAGRGNPDTQYF
TRBJ2-5 | TRBD1 | TRBV7-9 | CASSTYRGETQYF
TRBJ1-2 | . | TRBV10-1 | CASSEGGYTF
TRBJ1-1 | . | TRBV12-3/TRBV12-4 | CALRRGNTEAFF
TRBJ2-1 | . | TRBV6-5 | CASSQRGRGYNEQFF
TRBJ2-2 | TRBD2 | TRBV4-3 | CASSQETSGLAGLTGELFF
TRBJ1-1 | TRBD1 | TRBV5-1 | CASSLGTGGNQAEAFF
TRBJ1-5 | . | TRBV5-6 | CASSSGGTNQPQHF
TRBJ1-1 | . | TRBV19 | CASSNLDRNTEAFF
TRBJ1-5 | . | TRBV7-7 | CASSLLGTWDQPQHF
TRBJ1-2 | TRBD1 | TRBV9 | CASSASGTGKSLYGYTF